These 6 T cell receptor beta chains originate from one sample sequenced in a study of identical twins. TCRdb redid the calling of the 5' RACE reads with MiXCR, one entry per CDR3 protein. The profile shows some 460,000 distinct CDR3 sequences, approximately 15% of them singletons. This sample was also put to use in a study of yellow fever vaccine responses in identical twins.

Sequencing was performed on CD4+ T cells sorted from blood. The receptors here all came from a woman aged 18-29 years in good health.

The J gene is TRBJ2-5, the V gene TRBV5-1; D may be TRBD2 (6 bases). The V end was cut by 5 bases, the J end by 0 bases, with 14 bases between. CDR3 length equals 15 residues. Germline V gives CDR1 SGHRS, CDR2 YFSETQ. The CDR3 loop is CASRRAGPNQETQYF. As DNA, the CDR3 is TGCGCCAGCAGGCGGGCGGGACCAAACCAAGAGACCCAGTACTTC.

This clonotype was counted only a few times. The rearrangement joins TRBV24-1 to TRBJ2-7, with 8 bases matching TRBD1. Trimming took 3 bases from V and 2 from J; bases not matched to a gene: 5. The germline CDR1 and CDR2 sequences are KGHDR and SFDVKD. The CDR3 is made up of 15 amino acids. The DNA of the CDR3 is TGTGCCACCAGTGATACCGGACAGGGAGCCTACGAGCAGTACTTC. It specifies CATSDTGQGAYEQYF.

Only a few counts were recorded for this clonotype. This chain connects TRBV27 to TRBJ2-1, with D unclear. The CDR3 length is 14 residues. V gave up 3 bases and J gave up 5 bases, with 11 bases separating them. CDR1 MNHEY and CDR2 SMNVEV come from the germline V gene (reference sequence). The CDR3 DNA reads TGTGCCAGCAGTTTGGAGACTGGCCACAATGAGCAGTTCTTC. Protein: CASSLETGHNEQFF.

This clonotype was seen many times. DNA of the CDR3: TGTGCCAGCAGCCCCGGTCAGAGTGCACCCGGGGAGCTGTTTTTT. Its translation is CASSPGQSAPGELFF. The chain uses TRBV7-9 and TRBJ2-2; D is unclear. The V and J ends lost 5 bases and 6 bases respectively, with 16 bases between them. The V gene's germline CDR1 is SEHNR and CDR2 FQNEAQ (reference sequence). The CDR3 totals 15 residues.

The J gene is TRBJ2-2, the V gene TRBV15, with D perhaps TRBD2 (5 bases). Trimming took 5 bases from V and 0 from J, leaving 13 bases between them. Germline V gene lookup returns CDR1 LNHNV and CDR2 YYDKDF (reference sequence). This CDR3 has 16 residues. The CDR3 region has the DNA TGTGCCACCAGCGGACTCAGAAACTCGAACACCGGGGAGCTGTTTTTT. Its translation: CATSGLRNSNTGELFF.

The sample holds a few counts of this clonotype. The chain joins TRBV6-1 to TRBJ2-7, with 10 bases aligning to TRBD2. V lost 7 bases to trimming and J lost 1 base; unmatched junction nucleotides: 7. The CDR3 totals 15 residues. Looked up from germline, CDR1 is MNHNS and CDR2 is SASEGT. In DNA, the CDR3 is TGTGCCAGCAAAATAGCGGGAGGACCTTCCTACGAGCAGTACTTC. Translation: CASKIAGGPSYEQYF.